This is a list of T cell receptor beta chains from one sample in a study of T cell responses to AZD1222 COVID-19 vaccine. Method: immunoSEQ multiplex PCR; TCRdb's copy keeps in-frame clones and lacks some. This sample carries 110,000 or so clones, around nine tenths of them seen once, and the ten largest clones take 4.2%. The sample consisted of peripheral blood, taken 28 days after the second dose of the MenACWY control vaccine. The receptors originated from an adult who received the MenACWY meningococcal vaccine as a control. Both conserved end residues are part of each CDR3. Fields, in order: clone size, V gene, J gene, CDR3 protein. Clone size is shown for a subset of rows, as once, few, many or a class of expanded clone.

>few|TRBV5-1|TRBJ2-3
CASSYNTDTQYF
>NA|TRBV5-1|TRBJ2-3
CASSLGTPGGTDTQYF
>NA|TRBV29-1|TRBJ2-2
CSVEWGKTSGSRMGLVTGELFF
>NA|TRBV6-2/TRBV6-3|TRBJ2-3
CASSLRGARMPDTQYF
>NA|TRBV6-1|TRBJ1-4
CASSEGQGAEKLFF
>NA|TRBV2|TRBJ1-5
CASSEELSRGQPQHF
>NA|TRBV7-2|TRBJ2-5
CASSLEAIGAETQYF
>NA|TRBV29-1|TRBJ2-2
CSVERLGQGVTGELFF
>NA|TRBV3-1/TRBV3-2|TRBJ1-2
CASSQVQGGYGYTF
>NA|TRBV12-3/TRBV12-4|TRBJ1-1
CASSFGATEAFF
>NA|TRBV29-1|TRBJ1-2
CSVQRQGKGYTF
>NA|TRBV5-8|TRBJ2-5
CASSFRRETQYF
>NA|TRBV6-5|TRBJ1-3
CASSRGLSSGNTIYF
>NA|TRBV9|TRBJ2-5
CASSVLGGLQGAETQYF
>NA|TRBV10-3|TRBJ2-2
CAIFGGGELFF
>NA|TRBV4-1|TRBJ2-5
CASSQDRTPRGETQYF
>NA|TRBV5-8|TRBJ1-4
CASSLRFLTNEKLFF
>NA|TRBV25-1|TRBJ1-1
CASSRTVNTEAFF
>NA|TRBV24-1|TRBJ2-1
CATSDPYNEQFF
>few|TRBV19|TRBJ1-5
CASSIAGVQPQHF
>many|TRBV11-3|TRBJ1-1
CASSSQGNTEAFF
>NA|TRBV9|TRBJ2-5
CASSVSGMGAETQYF
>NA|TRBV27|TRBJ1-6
CASSFAGGRGDSPLHF
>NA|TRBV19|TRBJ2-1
CASSIRTGDYNEQFF
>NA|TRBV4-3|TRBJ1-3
CASSQDDRVGNTIYF
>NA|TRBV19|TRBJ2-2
CASSPRTGTSGGRGTGELFF
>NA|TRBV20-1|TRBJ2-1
CSASGYPNNEQFF
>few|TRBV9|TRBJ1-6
CASSGDTGFISPLHF
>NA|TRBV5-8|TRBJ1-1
CASSEGQAIMNTEAFF
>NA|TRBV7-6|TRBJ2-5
CASSLTSGQQETQYF
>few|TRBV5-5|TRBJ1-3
CASSLDGARGNTIYF
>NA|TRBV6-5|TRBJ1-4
CASSGWQVNEKLFF
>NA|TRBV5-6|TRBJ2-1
CASSFGYNEQFF
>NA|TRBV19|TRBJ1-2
CASSTLSGGYGYTF
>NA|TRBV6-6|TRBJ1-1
CASSLVQRNTEAFF
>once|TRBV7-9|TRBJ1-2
CASSSRTGGGYTF
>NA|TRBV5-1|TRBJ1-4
CASSLGSATNEKLFF
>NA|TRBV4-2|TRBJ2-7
CASSQVYIRLEYTGYEQYF
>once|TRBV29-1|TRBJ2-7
CSVATSGTYEQYF
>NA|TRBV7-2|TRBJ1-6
CASSVRRGGSYNSPLHF
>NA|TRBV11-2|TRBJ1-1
CASSPTTLKGAFF